This TCR beta chain was sequenced in a study of CD8 T cells in ankylosing spondylitis. Whole-study results and caveats: Ankylosing spondylitis blood appeared to be characterized by a TCR beta motif of fewer than ten highly homologous variants. Earlier work had already found some motif variants in reactive arthritis synovial fluid and blood.

This clonotype occurred a few times. Its antigen is currently unknown. V trimming: 4 bases; J trimming: 7 bases; junction bases outside the gene matches: 13. The CDR3 length is 15 residues. Looked up from germline, CDR1 is SGDLS and CDR2 is YYNGEE. Quantitative 5'-RACE with molecular barcodes produced the TCR beta libraries. TCRdb processed the 5' RACE reads anew with MiXCR; each CDR3 protein has one entry. The data show 250,000 to 400,000 distinct CDR3 sequences, 11% seen once. The sequence was obtained from a female donor with ankylosing spondylitis or in good health (not recorded which). This rearrangement joins TRBV9 to TRBJ2-7, with 8 nucleotides matching TRBD2. Sequencing used blood, either unsorted or a sorted T cell fraction (not recorded which). In DNA, the CDR3 is TGTGCCAGCAGCCCCCCCGGGACTAGAACGGGAGAGCAGTACTTC. Residues: CASSPPGTRTGEQYF. The whole variable domain, filled in from reference TRBV9 and TRBJ2-7, reads DSGVTQTPKHLITATGQRVTLRCSPRSGDLSVYWYQQSLDQGLQFLIQYYNGEERAKGNILERFSAQQFPDLHSELNLSSLELGDSALYFCASSPPGTRTGEQYFGPGTRLTVT.